This T cell receptor beta chain is drawn from a study of shared clonotypes between healthy human individuals. Study context: CD4 naive cells filled three plates per donor, CD4 memory three, CD8 naive two and CD8 memory one. Points from the study as a whole: The study drew on few donors, limiting represented genetic and exposure-history diversity.

Germline V gene lookup returns CDR1 SGHTA and CDR2 FQGNSA. Trimming took 4 bases from V and 2 from J, leaving 11 bases between them. The CDR3 contains 14 residues. In the case of this clone: Its matching antigen is unknown.

How the authors handled the data: Because ImmunoSEQ provided only junction sequences with no quality scores, the filtering differed. Method: immunoSEQ multiplex PCR; TCRdb's copy keeps in-frame clones and lacks some. V, J and clone size are taken as reported in that table, and D and trimming were inferred from the DNA itself. This sample has over a million clones, with around 97% found just once. The V call is TRBV7-2, the J call TRBJ1-2; D ambiguous. Sequencing was performed on naive CD4+ T cells sorted from blood. Subset given: CD45RA+ positively selected. The TCR comes from a man in his thirties or forties in good health. This chain's CDR3 is CASSSMPGNYGYTF. The CDR3, as DNA: TGTGCCAGCAGCTCGATGCCGGGAAACTATGGCTACACCTTC. The full variable domain, its missing parts supplied by reference TRBV7-2 and TRBJ1-2, is GAGVSQSPSNKVTEKGKDVELRCDPISGHTALYWYRQSLGQGLEFLIYFQGNSAPDKSGLPSDRFSAERTGGSVSTLTIQRTQQEDSAVYLCASSSMPGNYGYTFGSGTRLTVV.